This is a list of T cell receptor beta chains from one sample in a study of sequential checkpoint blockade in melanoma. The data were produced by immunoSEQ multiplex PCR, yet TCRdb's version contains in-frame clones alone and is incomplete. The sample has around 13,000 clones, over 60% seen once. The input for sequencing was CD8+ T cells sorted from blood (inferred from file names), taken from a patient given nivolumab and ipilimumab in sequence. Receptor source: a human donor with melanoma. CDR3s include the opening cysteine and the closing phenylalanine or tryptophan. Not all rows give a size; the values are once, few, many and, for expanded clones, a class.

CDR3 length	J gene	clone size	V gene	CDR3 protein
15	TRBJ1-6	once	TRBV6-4	CASSDSGHYNSPLHF
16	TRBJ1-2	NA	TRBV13	CASSPVGQGDSRGYTF
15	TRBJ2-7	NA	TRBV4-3	CASSHLQGVGHEQYF
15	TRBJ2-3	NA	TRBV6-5	CASTGTSGTTDTQYF
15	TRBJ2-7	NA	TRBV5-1	CASSWGVTVPDEQYF
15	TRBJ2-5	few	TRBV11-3	CASRLISTARETQYF
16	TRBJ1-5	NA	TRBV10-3	CAISESAGQGNQPQHF
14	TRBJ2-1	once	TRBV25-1	CASSERGGGNEQFF
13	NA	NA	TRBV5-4	CASRPGVTYEQYF
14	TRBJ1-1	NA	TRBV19	CASSKQGAYTEAFF
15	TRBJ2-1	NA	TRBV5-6	CASSLRQGALNEQFF
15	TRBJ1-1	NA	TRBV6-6	CASSYSVQAGTEAFF
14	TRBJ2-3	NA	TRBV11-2	CASSDGGYTDTQYF
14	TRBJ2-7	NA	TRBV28	CASSRLSEFYEQYF
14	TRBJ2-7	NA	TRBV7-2	CASSLGGGAYEQYF